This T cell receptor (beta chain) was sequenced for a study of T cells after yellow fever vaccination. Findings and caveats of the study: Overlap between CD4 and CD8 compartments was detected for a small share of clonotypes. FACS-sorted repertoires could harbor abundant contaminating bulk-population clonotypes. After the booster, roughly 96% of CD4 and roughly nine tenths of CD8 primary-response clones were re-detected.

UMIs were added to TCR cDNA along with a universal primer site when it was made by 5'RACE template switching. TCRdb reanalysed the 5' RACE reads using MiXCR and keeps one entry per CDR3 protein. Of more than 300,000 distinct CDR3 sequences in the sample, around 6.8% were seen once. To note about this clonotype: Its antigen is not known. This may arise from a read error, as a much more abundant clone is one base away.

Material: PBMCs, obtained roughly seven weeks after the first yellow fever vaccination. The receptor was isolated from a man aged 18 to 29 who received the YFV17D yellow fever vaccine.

The CDR3 loop is CASSRGLPYEQHF. Here the CDR3 DNA reads TGTGCCAGCAGCCGCGGACTACCCTACGAGCAGCACTTC. The chain carries TRBV7-2 and TRBJ2-7; possible D gene TRBD2, 6 bases. Germline CDR1 reads SGHTA; CDR2 reads FQGNSA. This CDR3 spans 13 amino acids.